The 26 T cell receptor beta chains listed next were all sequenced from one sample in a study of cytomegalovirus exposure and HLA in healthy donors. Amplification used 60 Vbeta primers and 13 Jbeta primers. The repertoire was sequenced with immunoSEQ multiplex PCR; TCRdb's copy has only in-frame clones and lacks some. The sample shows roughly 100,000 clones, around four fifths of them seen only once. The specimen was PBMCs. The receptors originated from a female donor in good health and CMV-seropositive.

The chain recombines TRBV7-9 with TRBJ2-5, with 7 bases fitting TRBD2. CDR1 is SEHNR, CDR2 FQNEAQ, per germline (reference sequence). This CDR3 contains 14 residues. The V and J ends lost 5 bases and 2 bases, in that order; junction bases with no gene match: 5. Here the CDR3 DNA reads TGTGCCAGCAGCCTCCAGCGGGGTCAAGAGACCCAGTACTTC. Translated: CASSLQRGQETQYF.

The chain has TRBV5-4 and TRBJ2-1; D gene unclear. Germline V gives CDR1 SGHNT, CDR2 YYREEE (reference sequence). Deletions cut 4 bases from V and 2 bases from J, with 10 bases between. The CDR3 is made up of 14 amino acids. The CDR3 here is CASSQVPTYNEQFF. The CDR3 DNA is TGTGCCAGCAGCCAGGTCCCGACCTACAATGAGCAGTTCTTC.

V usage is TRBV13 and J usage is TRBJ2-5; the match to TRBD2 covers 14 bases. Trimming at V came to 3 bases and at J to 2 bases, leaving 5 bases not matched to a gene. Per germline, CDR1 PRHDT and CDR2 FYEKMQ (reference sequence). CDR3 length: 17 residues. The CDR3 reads CASSFKTSGGGQETQYF. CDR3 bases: TGTGCCAGCAGCTTTAAGACTAGCGGGGGGGGGCAAGAGACCCAGTACTTC.

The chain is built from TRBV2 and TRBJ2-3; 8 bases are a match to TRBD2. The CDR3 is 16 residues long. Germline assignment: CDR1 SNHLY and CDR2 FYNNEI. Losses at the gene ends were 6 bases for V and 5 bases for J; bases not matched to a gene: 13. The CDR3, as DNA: TGTGCCAGCAGCAAAACTAGCGGAATTAGGGGAGATACGCAGTATTTT. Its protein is CASSKTSGIRGDTQYF.

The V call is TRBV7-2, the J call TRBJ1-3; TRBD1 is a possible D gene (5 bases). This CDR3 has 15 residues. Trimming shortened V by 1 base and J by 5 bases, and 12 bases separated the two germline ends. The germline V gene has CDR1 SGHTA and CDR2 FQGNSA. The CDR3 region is CASSLEGPGRNTIYF. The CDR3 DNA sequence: TGTGCCAGCAGCTTAGAGGGGCCAGGGAGAAACACCATATATTTT.

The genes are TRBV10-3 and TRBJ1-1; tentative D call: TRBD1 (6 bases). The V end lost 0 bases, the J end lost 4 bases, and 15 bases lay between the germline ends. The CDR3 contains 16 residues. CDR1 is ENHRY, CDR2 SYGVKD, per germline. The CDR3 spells CAISESPGQKLTEAFF. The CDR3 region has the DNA TGTGCCATCAGTGAGTCCCCCGGACAGAAGCTCACTGAAGCTTTCTTT.

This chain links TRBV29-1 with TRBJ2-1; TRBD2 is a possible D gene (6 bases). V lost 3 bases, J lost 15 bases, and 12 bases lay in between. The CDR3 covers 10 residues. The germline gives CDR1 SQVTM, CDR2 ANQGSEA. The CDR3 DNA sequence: TGCAGCGTTGAGGAGGGTTTGGGGTTCTTC. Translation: CSVEEGLGFF.

CDR3 bases: TGTGCCAGTAGTATGAGGGACACCGGGGAGCTGTTTTTT. It encodes CASSMRDTGELFF. The chain recombines TRBV19 with TRBJ2-2, with D possibly TRBD2 on 5 matching bases. CDR1 is LNHDA and CDR2 is SQIVND in the germline V gene (reference sequence). This CDR3 is 13 amino acids long. Trimming removed 3 bases at V and 3 bases at J, with 5 bases between.

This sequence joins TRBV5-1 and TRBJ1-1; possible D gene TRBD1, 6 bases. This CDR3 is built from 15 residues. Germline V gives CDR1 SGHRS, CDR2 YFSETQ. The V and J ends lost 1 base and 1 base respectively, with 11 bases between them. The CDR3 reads CASSLWGTRNTEAFF. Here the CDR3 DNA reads TGCGCCAGCAGCTTGTGGGGGACAAGGAACACTGAAGCTTTCTTT.

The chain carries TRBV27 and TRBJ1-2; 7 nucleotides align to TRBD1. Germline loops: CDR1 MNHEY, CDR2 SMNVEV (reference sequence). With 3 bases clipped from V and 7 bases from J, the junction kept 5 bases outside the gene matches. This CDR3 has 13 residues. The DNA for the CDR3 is TGTGCCAGCAGTTTTAGGGGGCCGGGTGGCTACACCTTC. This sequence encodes CASSFRGPGGYTF.

The CDR3 nucleotides read TGTGCCAGCAGCTCCACTAGCGATCTTTCCTACAATGAGCAGTTCTTC. This gives the protein CASSSTSDLSYNEQFF. The chain carries TRBV27 and TRBJ2-1; 7 positions match TRBD2. Germline V gives CDR1 MNHEY, CDR2 SMNVEV (reference sequence). This CDR3 spans 16 amino acids. The V segment lost 6 bases and the J segment 1 base; nucleotides outside the gene matches: 9.

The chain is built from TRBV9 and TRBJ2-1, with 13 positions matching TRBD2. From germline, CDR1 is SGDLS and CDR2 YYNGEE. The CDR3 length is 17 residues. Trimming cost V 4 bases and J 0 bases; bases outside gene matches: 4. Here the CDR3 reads CASSPRTSGSSYNEQFF. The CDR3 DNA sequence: TGTGCCAGCAGCCCTAGGACTAGCGGGAGCTCCTACAATGAGCAGTTCTTC. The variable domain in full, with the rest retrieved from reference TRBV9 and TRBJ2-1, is DSGVTQTPKHLITATGQRVTLRCSPRSGDLSVYWYQQSLDQGLQFLIQYYNGEERAKGNILERFSAQQFPDLHSELNLSSLELGDSALYFCASSPRTSGSSYNEQFFGPGTRLTVL.

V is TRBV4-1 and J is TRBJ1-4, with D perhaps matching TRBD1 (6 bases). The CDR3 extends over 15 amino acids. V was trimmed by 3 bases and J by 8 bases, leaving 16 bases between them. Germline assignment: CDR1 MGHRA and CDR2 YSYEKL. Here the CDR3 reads CASSQKTGSPEKLFF. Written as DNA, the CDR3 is TGCGCCAGCAGCCAGAAGACAGGATCACCGGAAAAACTGTTTTTT.

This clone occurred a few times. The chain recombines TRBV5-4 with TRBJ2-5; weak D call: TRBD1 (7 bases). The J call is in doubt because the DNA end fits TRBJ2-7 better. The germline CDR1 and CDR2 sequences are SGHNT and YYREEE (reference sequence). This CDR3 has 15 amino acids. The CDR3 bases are TGTGCCAGCAGCTTGCAGGGGGGCCACATCTACGAGCAGTACTTC. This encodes CASSLQGGHIYEQYF.

CDR3 protein: CASSRTGWETQYF. In nucleotides, the CDR3 is TGTGCCAGCAGCCGGACAGGGTGGGAGACCCAGTACTTC. This sequence joins TRBV5-6 and TRBJ2-5; 8 nucleotides line up with TRBD1. This CDR3 comprises 13 residues. Germline V CDR1 and CDR2: SGHDT, YYEEEE. V gave up 4 bases and J gave up 5 bases; unmatched junction bases: 4.

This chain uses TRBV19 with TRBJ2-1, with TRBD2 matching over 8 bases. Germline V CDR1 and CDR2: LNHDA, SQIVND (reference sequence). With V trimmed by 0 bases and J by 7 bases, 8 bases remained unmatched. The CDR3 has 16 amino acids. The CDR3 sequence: CASSIDLSGKRNEQFF. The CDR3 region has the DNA TGTGCCAGTAGTATAGATCTTAGCGGGAAGAGGAATGAGCAGTTCTTC.

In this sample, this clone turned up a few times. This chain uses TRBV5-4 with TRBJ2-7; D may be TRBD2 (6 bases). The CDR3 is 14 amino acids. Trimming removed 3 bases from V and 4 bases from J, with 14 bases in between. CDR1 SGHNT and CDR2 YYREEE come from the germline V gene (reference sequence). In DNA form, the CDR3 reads TGTGCCAGCAGCTGGGGCGGGAAACCGTACGAGCAGTACTTC. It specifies CASSWGGKPYEQYF.

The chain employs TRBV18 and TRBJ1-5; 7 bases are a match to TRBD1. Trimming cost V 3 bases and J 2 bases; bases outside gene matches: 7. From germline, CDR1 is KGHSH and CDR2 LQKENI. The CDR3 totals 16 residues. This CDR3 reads CASSPPLGQGNQPQHF. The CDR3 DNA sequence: TGTGCCAGCTCACCTCCCCTAGGACAGGGCAATCAGCCCCAGCATTTT.

The CDR3 loop reads CASSHFAGSAQYF. CDR3 nucleotides: TGCGCCAGCAGCCACTTCGCGGGGTCGGCGCAGTACTTC. The chain combines TRBV5-1 with TRBJ2-7; D might be TRBD2 (6 bases). CDR3 size: 13 residues. In germline, CDR1 is SGHRS, CDR2 YFSETQ. Trimming cost V 4 bases and J 9 bases, with 17 bases left between them.

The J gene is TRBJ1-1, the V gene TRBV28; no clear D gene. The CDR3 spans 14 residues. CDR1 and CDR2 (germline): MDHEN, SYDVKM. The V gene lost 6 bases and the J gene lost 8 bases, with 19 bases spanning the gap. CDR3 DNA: TGTGCCAGCAGCCCCTCTATTAGTGGTGCCGAAGCTTTCTTT. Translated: CASSPSISGAEAFF.

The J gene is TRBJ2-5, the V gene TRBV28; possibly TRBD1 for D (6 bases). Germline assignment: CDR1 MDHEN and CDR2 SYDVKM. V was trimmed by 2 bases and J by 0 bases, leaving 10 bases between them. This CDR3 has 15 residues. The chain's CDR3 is CASSLGGHNQETQYF. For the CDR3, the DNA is TGTGCCAGCAGTTTAGGGGGCCACAACCAAGAGACCCAGTACTTC.

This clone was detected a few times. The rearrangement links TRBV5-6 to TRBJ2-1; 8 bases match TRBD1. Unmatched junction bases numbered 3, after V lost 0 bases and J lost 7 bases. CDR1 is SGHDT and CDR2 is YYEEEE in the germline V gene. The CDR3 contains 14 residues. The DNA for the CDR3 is TGTGCCAGCAGCTTGGATCAGGGGGCAAATGAGCAGTTCTTC. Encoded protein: CASSLDQGANEQFF.

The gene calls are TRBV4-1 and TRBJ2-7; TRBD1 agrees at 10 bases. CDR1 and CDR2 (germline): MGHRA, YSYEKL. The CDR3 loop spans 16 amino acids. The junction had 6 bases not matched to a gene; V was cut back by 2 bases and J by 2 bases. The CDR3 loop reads CASSQPGQGSAYEQYF. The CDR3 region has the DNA TGCGCCAGCAGCCAACCGGGACAGGGGTCGGCCTACGAGCAGTACTTC.

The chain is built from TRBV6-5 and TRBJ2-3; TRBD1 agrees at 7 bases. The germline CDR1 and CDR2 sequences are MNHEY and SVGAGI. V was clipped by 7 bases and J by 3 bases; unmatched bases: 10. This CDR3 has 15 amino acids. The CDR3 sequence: CASTELGTATDTQYF. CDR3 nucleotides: TGTGCCAGCACCGAGCTAGGGACAGCAACAGATACGCAGTATTTT.

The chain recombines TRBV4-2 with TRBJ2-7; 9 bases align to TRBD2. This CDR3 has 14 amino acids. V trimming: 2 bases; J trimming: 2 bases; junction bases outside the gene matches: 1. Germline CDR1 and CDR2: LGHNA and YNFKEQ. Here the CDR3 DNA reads TGTGCCAGCAGCCAACGCGGGGGGGCCTACGAGCAGTACTTC. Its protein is CASSQRGGAYEQYF.

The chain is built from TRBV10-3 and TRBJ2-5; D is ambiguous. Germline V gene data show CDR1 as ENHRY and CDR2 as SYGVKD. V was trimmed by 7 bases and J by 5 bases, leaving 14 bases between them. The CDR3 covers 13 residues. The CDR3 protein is CAIKANPKETQYF. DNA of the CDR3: TGTGCCATCAAAGCTAACCCGAAGGAGACCCAGTACTTC.